The 7 T cell receptor beta chains below all came from one sample that was sequenced in a study of T cell responses to AZD1222 COVID-19 vaccine (dated by TCRdb to the early 2020s). The receptor library was made with the immunoSEQ multiplex PCR assay. Imported from immuneACCESS, the table was reduced by TCRdb to in-frame sequences with V and J called. These copies leave out some clones; in studies compared against another copy, an unresolved V gene accounts for under half, and the cause of the remainder is not known. In all, the sample holds about 130,000 clones, and approximately 94% of those were seen once. Approximately 6.3% of the sample is in the top ten clones. Sample time point, as interpreted from the label and publication: baseline before first vaccination. Here the sequenced sample was peripheral blood, taken on day 0 of AZD1222 vaccination. The receptors were gathered from an adult in good health.

In DNA form, the CDR3 reads TGTGCTAGTGGTTTGGTATTGGTGGAGGGTGGTCAGCCCCAGCATTTT. Translated, it gives CASGLVLVEGGQPQHF. The genes are TRBV12-5 and TRBJ1-5; no firm D call. V dropped 0 bases and J dropped 6 bases, with 15 bases sitting between them. From germline, CDR1 is LGHNT and CDR2 FRNRAP. This CDR3 region has 16 residues.

The genes are TRBV11-2 and TRBJ1-1; D is unresolved. This CDR3 region has 12 residues. Germline loops: CDR1 SGHAT, CDR2 FQNNGV. Trimming took 4 bases from V and 5 from J, leaving 8 bases between them. The DNA for the CDR3 is TGTGCCAGCAGCTCACCCTATACTGAAGCTTTCTTT. The encoded protein is CASSSPYTEAFF.

The chain recombines TRBV6-1 with TRBJ2-3; D is unclear. Germline V gives CDR1 MNHNS, CDR2 SASEGT. V shed 0 bases and J shed 2 bases, with 6 bases lying between them. The CDR3 length is 14 residues. The CDR3 DNA sequence: TGTGCCAGCAGTGAAGCCTCCAACACAGATACGCAGTATTTT. This sequence encodes CASSEASNTDTQYF.

The chain joins TRBV5-5 to TRBJ1-6; possible D gene TRBD1, 5 bases. The germline gives CDR1 SGHKS, CDR2 YYEKEE (reference sequence). Trimming took 4 bases from V and 6 from J, leaving 14 bases between them. This CDR3 is built from 15 residues. The CDR3 reads CASSPAGTGNSPLHF. CDR3 bases: TGTGCCAGCAGCCCCGCCGGGACGGGTAATTCACCCCTCCACTTT.

The J gene is TRBJ2-3, the V gene TRBV7-9; 7 positions match TRBD2. The CDR3 totals 13 residues. The germline V gene encodes CDR1 SEHNR and CDR2 FQNEAQ (reference sequence). The V gene end was trimmed by 7 bases and the J gene end by 0 bases; junction bases not matched to a gene: 1. The CDR3 spells CASKRGSTDTQYF. The CDR3 DNA is TGTGCCAGCAAGCGGGGTAGCACAGATACGCAGTATTTT. Full variable domain (remainder filled in from reference TRBV7-9 and TRBJ2-3): DTGVSQNPRHKITKRGQNVTFRCDPISEHNRLYWYRQTLGQGPEFLTYFQNEAQLEKSRLLSDRFSAERPKGSFSTLEIQRTEQGDSAMYLCASKRGSTDTQYFGPGTRLTVL.

The V gene is TRBV28, the J gene TRBJ1-5; 7 bases map to TRBD1. The CDR3 is 15 amino acids. Germline V gene lookup returns CDR1 MDHEN and CDR2 SYDVKM. Losses at the gene ends were 6 bases for V and 3 bases for J; bases not matched to a gene: 8. CDR3 nucleotide sequence: TGTGCCAGCAGCCAGACAGGGAATTTCAATCAGCCCCAGCATTTT. Its protein is CASSQTGNFNQPQHF. The whole variable domain, remainder taken from reference TRBV28 and TRBJ1-5, is DVKVTQSSRYLVKRTGEKVFLECVQDMDHENMFWYRQDPGLGLRLIYFSYDVKMKEKGDIPEGYSVSREKKERFSLILESASTNQTSMYLCASSQTGNFNQPQHFGDGTRLSIL.

The chain recombines TRBV4-2 with TRBJ1-2; D is ambiguous. The germline V and J ends were trimmed by 3 bases and 5 bases, with 7 bases remaining between them. Germline V CDR1 and CDR2: LGHNA, YNFKEQ. The CDR3 is made up of 12 amino acids. Here the CDR3 DNA reads TGTGCCAGCAGCCAGGATCCATATGGCTACACCTTC. Its protein product is CASSQDPYGYTF.